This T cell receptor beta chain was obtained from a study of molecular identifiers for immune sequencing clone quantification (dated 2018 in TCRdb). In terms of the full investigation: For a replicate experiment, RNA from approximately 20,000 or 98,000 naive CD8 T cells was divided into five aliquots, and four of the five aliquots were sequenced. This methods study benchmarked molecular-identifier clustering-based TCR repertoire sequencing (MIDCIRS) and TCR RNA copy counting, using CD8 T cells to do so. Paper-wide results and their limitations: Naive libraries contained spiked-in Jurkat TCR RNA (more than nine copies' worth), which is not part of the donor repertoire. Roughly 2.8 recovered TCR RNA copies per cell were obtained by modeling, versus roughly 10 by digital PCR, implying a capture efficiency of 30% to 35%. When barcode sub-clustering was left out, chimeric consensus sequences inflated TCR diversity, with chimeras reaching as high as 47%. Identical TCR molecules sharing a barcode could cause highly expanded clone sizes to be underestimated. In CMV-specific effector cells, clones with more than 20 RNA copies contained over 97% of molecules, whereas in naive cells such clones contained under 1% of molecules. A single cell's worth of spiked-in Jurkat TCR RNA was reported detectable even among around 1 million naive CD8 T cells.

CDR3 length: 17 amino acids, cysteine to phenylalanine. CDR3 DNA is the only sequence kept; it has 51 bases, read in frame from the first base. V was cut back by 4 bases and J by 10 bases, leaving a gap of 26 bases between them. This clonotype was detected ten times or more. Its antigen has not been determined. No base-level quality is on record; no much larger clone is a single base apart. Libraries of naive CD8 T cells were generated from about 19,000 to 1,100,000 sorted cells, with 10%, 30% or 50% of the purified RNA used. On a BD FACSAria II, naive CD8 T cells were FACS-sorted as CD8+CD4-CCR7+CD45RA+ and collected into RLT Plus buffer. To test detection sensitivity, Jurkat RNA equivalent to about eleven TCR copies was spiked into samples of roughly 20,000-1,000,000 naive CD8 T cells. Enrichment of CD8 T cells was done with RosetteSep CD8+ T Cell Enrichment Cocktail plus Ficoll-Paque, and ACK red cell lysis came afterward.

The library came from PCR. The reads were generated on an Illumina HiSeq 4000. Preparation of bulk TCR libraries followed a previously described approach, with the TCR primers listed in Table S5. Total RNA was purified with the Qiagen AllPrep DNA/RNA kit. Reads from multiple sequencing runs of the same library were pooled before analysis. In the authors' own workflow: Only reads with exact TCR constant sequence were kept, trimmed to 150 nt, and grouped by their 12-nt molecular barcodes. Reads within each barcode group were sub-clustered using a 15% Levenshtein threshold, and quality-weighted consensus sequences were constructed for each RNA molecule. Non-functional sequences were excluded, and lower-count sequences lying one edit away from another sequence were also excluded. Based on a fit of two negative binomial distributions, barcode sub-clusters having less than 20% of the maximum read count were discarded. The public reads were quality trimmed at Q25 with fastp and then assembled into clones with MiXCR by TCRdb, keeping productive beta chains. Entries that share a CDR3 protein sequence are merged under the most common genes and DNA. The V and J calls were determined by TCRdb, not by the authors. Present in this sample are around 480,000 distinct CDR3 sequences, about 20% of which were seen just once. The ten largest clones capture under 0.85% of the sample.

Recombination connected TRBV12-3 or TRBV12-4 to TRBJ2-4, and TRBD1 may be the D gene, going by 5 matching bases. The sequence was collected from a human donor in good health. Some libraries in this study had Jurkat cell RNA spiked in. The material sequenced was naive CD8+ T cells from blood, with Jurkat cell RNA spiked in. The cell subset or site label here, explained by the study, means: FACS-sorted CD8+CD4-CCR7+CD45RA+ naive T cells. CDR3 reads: CASSSFGSTGAPGIQYF. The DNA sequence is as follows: TGTGCCAGCAGTTCGTTTGGGTCCACTGGGGCGCCTGGGATTCAGTACTTC.